What follows are 19 T cell receptor beta chains derived from one specimen sequenced in a study of OX40 agonist ivuxolimab in advanced cancers. This table comes from immunoSEQ multiplex PCR, and its TCRdb copy is limited to in-frame clones, with some not included. Among about 72,000 clones listed, roughly 90% were seen once. The source material was CD4+ or CD8+ T cells sorted from blood, sampled in a trial of the OX40 agonist ivuxolimab. These receptors were obtained from an adult with an advanced solid tumor such as melanoma, head and neck, liver or kidney cancer.

The chain joins TRBV6-5 to TRBJ2-7, with 7 nucleotides matching TRBD1. CDR3 length: 14 amino acids. CDR1 is MNHEY, CDR2 SVGAGI, per germline. J lost 0 bases, V lost 5 bases, and 4 bases had no gene match. CDR3 nucleotide sequence: TGTGCCAGCAGTCGGGACAGATTCTCCTACGAGCAGTACTTC. This translates into CASSRDRFSYEQYF.

The rearrangement joins TRBV29-1 to TRBJ2-4; the D gene is possibly TRBD2 (6 bases). The germline V gene has CDR1 SQVTM and CDR2 ANQGSEA. CDR3 length: 13 amino acids. Trimming shortened V by 4 bases and J by 7 bases, and 14 bases separated the two germline ends. The CDR3 sequence: CSVGSTGENIQYF. CDR3 bases: TGCAGCGTTGGAAGTACGGGGGAGAACATTCAGTACTTC.

This chain links TRBV6-5 with TRBJ2-6, with a tentative D call TRBD1 (6 bases). There are 14 residues in the CDR3. Germline loops: CDR1 MNHEY, CDR2 SVGAGI. V was trimmed by 6 bases and J by 5 bases, leaving 11 bases between them. CDR3 DNA: TGTGCCAGCAGACCAGGGGATCGGGCCAACGTCCTGACTTTC. It encodes CASRPGDRANVLTF.

Written as DNA, the CDR3 is TGCAGCGTTAGGGGGCGGGAGCGGGCGGGAAATGAGCAGTTCTTC. It is translated as CSVRGRERAGNEQFF. The chain uses TRBV29-1 and TRBJ2-1; D possibly uses TRBD1 or TRBD2 (7 bases each). Trimming removed 5 bases at V and 7 bases at J, with 21 bases between. The CDR3 is 15 amino acids. The V gene's germline CDR1 is SQVTM and CDR2 ANQGSEA.

This chain joins TRBV2 and TRBJ1-1, with 7 positions matching TRBD1. The germline CDR1 and CDR2 sequences are SNHLY and FYNNEI. The V segment lost 6 bases and the J segment 0 bases; nucleotides outside the gene matches: 4. The CDR3 runs to 14 residues. CDR3 region: CASRSGQMNTEAFF. CDR3 DNA sequence: TGTGCCAGCAGGTCGGGACAGATGAACACTGAAGCTTTCTTT.

This chain links TRBV9 with TRBJ2-2, with 7 bases aligning to TRBD1. Looked up from germline, CDR1 is SGDLS and CDR2 is YYNGEE. This CDR3 comprises 15 residues. V lost 6 bases, J lost 3 bases, and 8 bases stayed unmatched. The CDR3 bases are TGTGCCAGCACCAAAACGGGACAGTACACCGGGGAGCTGTTTTTT. Protein sequence: CASTKTGQYTGELFF.

DNA for the CDR3: TGCGCCAGCAGCCCGAATATACTAGCGGGAGGGATCGCCTACAATGAGCAGTTCTTC. Translating it yields CASSPNILAGGIAYNEQFF. This rearrangement joins TRBV5-1 to TRBJ2-1, with TRBD2 matching 13 bases. This CDR3 is 19 amino acids long. Germline CDR1 and CDR2: SGHRS and YFSETQ. The J segment lost 2 bases and the V segment lost 4 bases, leaving 12 bases of the junction unmatched.

This chain uses TRBV18 with TRBJ2-5; 7 bases are a match to TRBD2. Looked up from germline, CDR1 is KGHSH and CDR2 is LQKENI. The CDR3 spans 13 residues. V trimming: 4 bases; J trimming: 9 bases; junction bases outside the gene matches: 8. CDR3 in DNA: TGTGCCAGCTCACTAGGGGAGCGGGATTCCCAGTACTTC. This sequence encodes CASSLGERDSQYF. Based on the CDR3 plus reference TRBV18 and TRBJ2-5, the full variable domain is NAGVMQNPRHLVRRRGQEARLRCSPMKGHSHVYWYRQLPEEGLKFMVYLQKENIIDESGMPKERFSAEFPKEGPSILRIQQVVRGDSAAYFCASSLGERDSQYFGPGTRLLVL.

The chain links TRBV11-2 to TRBJ2-5; maybe TRBD1 (6 bases). The CDR3 extends over 16 amino acids. Per germline, CDR1 SGHAT and CDR2 FQNNGV. V lost 1 base and J 7 bases, leaving 19 bases between the germline ends. The CDR3 bases are TGTGCCAGCAGCTTAGGTGGACAGTTCGGCGGAGTGACCCAGTACTTC. Protein sequence: CASSLGGQFGGVTQYF.

V usage is TRBV9 and J usage is TRBJ2-7; D remains ambiguous. Germline values: CDR1 SGDLS, CDR2 YYNGEE. The V and J ends lost 4 bases and 7 bases respectively, with 12 bases between them. The length of the CDR3 is 12 residues. The CDR3: CASSSQYGEQYF. CDR3 DNA sequence: TGTGCCAGCAGCTCACAGTATGGGGAGCAGTACTTC.

The rearrangement links TRBV28 to TRBJ1-2, with D unclear. Germline lookup yields CDR1 MDHEN and CDR2 SYDVKM. The CDR3 has 13 amino acids. V shed 7 bases and J shed 3 bases, with 12 bases lying between them. The CDR3 region is CASTQRNYYGYTF. In DNA, the CDR3 is TGTGCCAGCACCCAGAGGAATTACTATGGCTACACCTTC.

The chain combines TRBV2 with TRBJ1-1; unclear D gene. This CDR3 spans 15 amino acids. Germline values: CDR1 SNHLY, CDR2 FYNNEI. With 5 bases removed from V and 3 bases from J, the gap between germline ends came to 16 bases. CDR3 nucleotide sequence: TGTGCCAGCAGTATCGAGGGTTTCGGGGACACTGAAGCTTTCTTT. Its protein product is CASSIEGFGDTEAFF. The entire variable domain, with the rest obtained from reference TRBV2 and TRBJ1-1, is as follows: EPEVTQTPSHQVTQMGQEVILRCVPISNHLYFYWYRQILGQKVEFLVSFYNNEISEKSEIFDDQFSVERPDGSNFTLKIRSTKLEDSAMYFCASSIEGFGDTEAFFGQGTRLTVV.

With regard to this clone: Other DNA sequences within the sample encode an identical CDR3. The rearrangement joins TRBV6-5 to TRBJ2-7, with D hard to call. Germline CDR1 and CDR2: MNHEY and SVGAGI. V lost 5 bases, J lost 4 bases, and 6 bases lay in between. The CDR3 consists of 11 residues. CDR3 sequence (DNA): TGTGCCAGCAGTCGTGGGTACGAGCAGTACTTC. Amino acids: CASSRGYEQYF.

V and J are TRBV30 and TRBJ1-5, with 9 nucleotides matching TRBD1. This CDR3 comprises 15 residues. Germline CDR1 and CDR2: GTSNPN and SVGIG (reference sequence). Losses at the gene ends were 3 bases for V and 3 bases for J; bases not matched to a gene: 6. This chain's CDR3 is CAWSSGQGNNQPQHF. The CDR3 nucleotides read TGTGCCTGGAGCAGCGGACAGGGGAACAATCAGCCCCAGCATTTT.

The gene calls are TRBV6-5 and TRBJ2-1; either TRBD1 or TRBD2 may supply D (6 bases each). V was pared by 6 bases and J by 10 bases, with 13 bases between. The CDR3 length is 12 residues. Germline assignment: CDR1 MNHEY and CDR2 SVGAGI. CDR3 nucleotide sequence: TGTGCCAGCAGCTTTAGAGGGGGGGAGCAGTTCTTC. Protein sequence: CASSFRGGEQFF.

The chain joins TRBV5-1 to TRBJ2-3; weak D call: TRBD1 (8 bases). Germline V lookup: CDR1 SGHRS, CDR2 YFSETQ. V was trimmed by 4 bases and J by 4 bases, leaving 19 bases between them. The CDR3 length is 16 residues. The CDR3 DNA is TGCGCCAGCAGCCTTAACGGACAGGGAGGGGCAGATACGCAGTATTTT. Its translation: CASSLNGQGGADTQYF.

The gene calls are TRBV25-1 and TRBJ2-3; no firm D call. The ends were cut back, 8 bases at V and 8 bases at J, with 14 bases in the middle. The germline CDR1 and CDR2 sequences are MGHDK and SYGVNS. CDR3 length: 12 residues. DNA for the CDR3: TGTGCCAGCCAAGATCCGCTTGGTACGCAGTATTTT. Translation gives CASQDPLGTQYF.

This clone was counted a few times. V usage is TRBV6-1 and J usage is TRBJ2-7; 7 nucleotides line up with TRBD1. The V gene's germline CDR1 is MNHNS and CDR2 SASEGT. CDR3 size: 16 residues. Trimming at V came to 0 bases and at J to 2 bases, leaving 7 bases not matched to a gene. This chain's CDR3 is CASSEALQGVPYEQYF. In DNA form, the CDR3 reads TGTGCCAGCAGTGAAGCGTTGCAGGGGGTCCCCTACGAGCAGTACTTC.

This chain connects TRBV27 to TRBJ1-4; TRBD1 is a possible D gene (6 bases). The germline V and J ends were trimmed by 6 bases and 10 bases, with 15 bases remaining between them. The CDR3 is 13 amino acids. Germline CDR1 MNHEY, CDR2 SMNVEV (reference sequence). The CDR3 DNA reads as TGTGCCAGCAGCCGAGGGGGGGAGGGAAAACTGTTTTTT. It is translated as CASSRGGEGKLFF.